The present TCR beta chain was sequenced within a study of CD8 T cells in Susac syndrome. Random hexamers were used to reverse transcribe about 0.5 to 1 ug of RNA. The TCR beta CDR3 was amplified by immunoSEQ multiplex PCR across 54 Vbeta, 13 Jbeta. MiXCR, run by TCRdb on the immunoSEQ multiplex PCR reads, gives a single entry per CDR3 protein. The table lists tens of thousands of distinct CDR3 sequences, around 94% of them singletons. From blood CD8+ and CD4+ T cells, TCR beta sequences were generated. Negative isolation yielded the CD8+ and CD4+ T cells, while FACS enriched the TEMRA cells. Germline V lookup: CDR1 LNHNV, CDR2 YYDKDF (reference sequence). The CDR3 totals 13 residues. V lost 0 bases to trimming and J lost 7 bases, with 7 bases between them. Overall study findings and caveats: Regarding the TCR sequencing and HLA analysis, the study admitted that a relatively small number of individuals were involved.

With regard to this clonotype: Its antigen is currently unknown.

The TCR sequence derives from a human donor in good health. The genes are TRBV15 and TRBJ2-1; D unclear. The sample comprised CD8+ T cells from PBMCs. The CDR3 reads CATSRDRGNEQFF. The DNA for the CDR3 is TGTGCCACCAGCAGAGATCGAGGTAATGAGCAGTTCTTC.